This is a list of T cell receptor beta chains from one sample in a study of cytomegalovirus exposure and HLA in healthy donors. Profiling relied on immunoSEQ multiplex PCR, and the TCRdb table lists in-frame clones only, not all of them. The repertoire holds about 170,000 clones, roughly 70% seen once, with around 6.8% in the top ten. Sequencing was performed on PBMCs. The receptors come from a man aged 40-50 years in good health and CMV-seropositive. Each CDR3 is given with its conserved first and last residue. The order of the fields is J gene, V gene, clone size, D gene, CDR3 DNA, CDR3 protein. D genes are given only for firm matches. Where a row states a size, it is once, few, many or the class of an expanded clone; other rows omit it.

TRBJ1-3 TRBV2 - - TGTGCCAGCAGGCTGGACACCTCTGGAAACACCATATATTTT CASRLDTSGNTIYF
TRBJ2-7 TRBV6-5 - - TGTGCCAGCAGTCAACCCGGACAGTACGAGCAGTACTTC CASSQPGQYEQYF
TRBJ2-3 TRBV9 - - TGTGCCAGCGGGCAGGGTCTGACAGATACGCAGTATTTT CASGQGLTDTQYF
TRBJ2-5 TRBV7-2 - TRBD1 TGTGCCAGCAGCTCGCAAGGACAGGGAGAGACCCAGTACTTC CASSSQGQGETQYF
TRBJ2-1 TRBV27 - TRBD1 TGTGCCAGCAGTAGAGACAGGGAAACGTCCTACAATGAGCAGTTCTTC CASSRDRETSYNEQFF
TRBJ2-5 TRBV5-4 - TRBD1 TGTGCCAGCAGCTTCCTAGGCAGGGGGAATAACGAGGAGACCCAGTACTTC CASSFLGRGNNEETQYF
TRBJ1-4 TRBV11-2 - TRBD1 TGTGCCAGCAGCCCCGGGACAGCACCAACTAATGAAAAACTGTTTTTT CASSPGTAPTNEKLFF
TRBJ2-3 TRBV2 - - TGTGCCAGCACAGACATCGACGATACGCAGTATTTT CASTDIDDTQYF
TRBJ1-4 TRBV27 - - TGTGCCAGCAGTTTAGGTCGGCGATCTGAGGTAGAAAAACTGTTTTTT CASSLGRRSEVEKLFF
TRBJ2-1 TRBV20-1 once - TGCAGTGCCCCCCGGGGCAATGAGCAGTTCTTC CSAPRGNEQFF
TRBJ2-7 TRBV19 once TRBD1 TGTGCCAGTAGTATAGTCGCAGGGGGATACTACGAGCAGTACTTC CASSIVAGGYYEQYF